A selection of T cell receptor beta chains follows, all from one sample in a study of vaccination effects on CD4 cells after COVID-19. Here immunoSEQ multiplex PCR was the method, and the copy in TCRdb shows in-frame clones only, minus some. Among more than 20,000 clones, roughly 76% were seen once, and the ten largest hold about 9.7%. These receptors lack a known antigen. This specimen consisted of CD4+ T cells from PBMCs cultured with HCoV-229E spike peptides, obtained after COVID-19 vaccination. These receptors all stem from a human donor who received a COVID-19 vaccine. Both conserved end residues are trimmed from each CDR3. Part of the rows lack a size; the others show once, few, many or a class for expanded clones.

CDR3 length: 11
V gene: TRBV10-1
clone size: NA
CDR3 protein: ASTAGDKETQY

CDR3 length: 16
V gene: TRBV27
clone size: few
CDR3 protein: ASSSPGWGGPNTGELF

CDR3 length: 13
V gene: TRBV18
clone size: NA
CDR3 protein: ASSPTGRGDYGYT

CDR3 length: 11
V gene: TRBV11-3
clone size: NA
CDR3 protein: ASSLDRPGELF

CDR3 length: 11
V gene: TRBV12-3/TRBV12-4
clone size: NA
CDR3 protein: ASSLAGSYEQY

CDR3 length: 14
V gene: TRBV28
clone size: NA
CDR3 protein: ASSPSGQGREETQY

CDR3 length: 12
V gene: TRBV10-2
clone size: NA
CDR3 protein: ASIPSGSSYEQY

CDR3 length: 13
V gene: TRBV7-8
clone size: NA
CDR3 protein: ASSRDRGTGNTIY

CDR3 length: 16
V gene: TRBV18
clone size: NA
CDR3 protein: ASSPLPAASGVADTQY

CDR3 length: 13
V gene: TRBV5-1
clone size: NA
CDR3 protein: ASSLDPPPPNEQF

CDR3 length: 13
V gene: TRBV3-1/TRBV3-2
clone size: NA
CDR3 protein: ASSHWDRKNYGYT

CDR3 length: 12
V gene: TRBV2
clone size: NA
CDR3 protein: ASSDLGGLTEAF

CDR3 length: 11
V gene: TRBV7-9
clone size: NA
CDR3 protein: ASSLGGSVIQY

CDR3 length: 11
V gene: TRBV13
clone size: NA
CDR3 protein: ASSSLAEYEQY

CDR3 length: 13
V gene: TRBV10-1
clone size: NA
CDR3 protein: ASSDSIHSGNTIY

CDR3 length: 11
V gene: TRBV12-1
clone size: NA
CDR3 protein: ASSFELTDIQY

CDR3 length: 11
V gene: TRBV13
clone size: NA
CDR3 protein: ASSLERSPEAF

CDR3 length: 14
V gene: TRBV5-4
clone size: NA
CDR3 protein: ASSSNDSGIDYEQY

CDR3 length: 20
V gene: TRBV30
clone size: NA
CDR3 protein: AWRGKDSHTAVAGGLYNEQF

CDR3 length: 12
V gene: TRBV5-4
clone size: NA
CDR3 protein: ASSARTGDYEQY

CDR3 length: 12
V gene: TRBV5-1
clone size: NA
CDR3 protein: ASSGMGQLYEQY

CDR3 length: 13
V gene: TRBV24-1
clone size: NA
CDR3 protein: ATSDTSGGSHEQY

CDR3 length: 13
V gene: TRBV4-2
clone size: NA
CDR3 protein: ASSHRGGAAYEQY

CDR3 length: 12
V gene: TRBV5-1
clone size: NA
CDR3 protein: ASSFLGLSYEQY

CDR3 length: 14
V gene: TRBV5-1
clone size: NA
CDR3 protein: ASSTNGQVGSAEAF

CDR3 length: 17
V gene: TRBV5-6
clone size: NA
CDR3 protein: ASSLGPPLSVTIAYEQY

CDR3 length: 12
V gene: TRBV19
clone size: NA
CDR3 protein: ASSPDRPGNTIY

CDR3 length: 13
V gene: TRBV6-2/TRBV6-3
clone size: NA
CDR3 protein: ASSYTPRAGTEAF

CDR3 length: 15
V gene: TRBV9
clone size: once
CDR3 protein: ASSASSGGGIGETQY

CDR3 length: 13
V gene: TRBV18
clone size: once
CDR3 protein: ASSPGNGGSDGYT

CDR3 length: 13
V gene: TRBV19
clone size: NA
CDR3 protein: ASSIRGPSTDTQY

CDR3 length: 13
V gene: TRBV18
clone size: NA
CDR3 protein: ASSPPAGISAGYT

CDR3 length: 13
V gene: TRBV4-2
clone size: NA
CDR3 protein: ASSQDQDRDYGYT

CDR3 length: 16
V gene: TRBV4-1
clone size: NA
CDR3 protein: ASSQAGTGRLANYGYT

CDR3 length: 9
V gene: TRBV7-9
clone size: NA
CDR3 protein: ASSRGRGTF

CDR3 length: 12
V gene: TRBV9
clone size: NA
CDR3 protein: ASSVDRMGREQY

CDR3 length: 14
V gene: TRBV5-1
clone size: NA
CDR3 protein: ASSPLAGGSTDTQY

CDR3 length: 13
V gene: TRBV6-6
clone size: NA
CDR3 protein: ASRPLGAISDTQY

CDR3 length: 13
V gene: TRBV5-4
clone size: few
CDR3 protein: ASSSVPGQGKPQH

CDR3 length: 14
V gene: TRBV19
clone size: few
CDR3 protein: ASSIVKTGGNEKLF

CDR3 length: 13
V gene: TRBV5-1
clone size: few
CDR3 protein: ASSFGSENTGELF

CDR3 length: 15
V gene: TRBV18
clone size: NA
CDR3 protein: ASTQATSGRGSYEQY

CDR3 length: 14
V gene: TRBV28
clone size: NA
CDR3 protein: ASSSPTSGSAGELF

CDR3 length: 11
V gene: TRBV2
clone size: NA
CDR3 protein: ASYFQGGDEQY

CDR3 length: 13
V gene: TRBV4-1
clone size: NA
CDR3 protein: ASSPGTVSNEKLF

CDR3 length: 13
V gene: TRBV3-1/TRBV3-2
clone size: few
CDR3 protein: ASSQGYRAVSEAF

CDR3 length: 14
V gene: TRBV19
clone size: NA
CDR3 protein: ASSRTGTSSNQPQH

CDR3 length: 15
V gene: TRBV19
clone size: few
CDR3 protein: ASSKRGRGSSYNEQF

CDR3 length: 13
V gene: TRBV19
clone size: NA
CDR3 protein: ASRLAGGMADTQY

CDR3 length: 16
V gene: TRBV4-1
clone size: once
CDR3 protein: ASSQVSGTSGSHHEQF

CDR3 length: 13
V gene: TRBV25-1
clone size: NA
CDR3 protein: ASSKRTSSYYEQY

CDR3 length: 11
V gene: TRBV10-1
clone size: NA
CDR3 protein: ASSELAGFEQY

CDR3 length: 12
V gene: TRBV19
clone size: NA
CDR3 protein: ASSDRGYGNIQY

CDR3 length: 13
V gene: TRBV9
clone size: NA
CDR3 protein: ASSVGASGTYEQY

CDR3 length: 11
V gene: TRBV19
clone size: NA
CDR3 protein: ASSLQGSYGYT